The rows below give T cell receptor beta chains drawn from one sample of a study of T cell responses to AZD1222 COVID-19 vaccine. TCRdb keeps only in-frame clones here, not all; method: immunoSEQ multiplex PCR. The table includes 180,000 or so clones, about 88% detected once. The specimen comprised peripheral blood, sampled on day 0 of AZD1222 vaccination. All receptors derive from an adult in good health. The CDR3 runs from the conserved cysteine through the conserved F or W. The order of the fields is CDR3 protein, CDR3 DNA, clone size, V gene, D gene, J gene. D genes are given only for firm matches. Clone size is shown for a subset of rows, as once, few, many or a class of expanded clone.

CASSQGFGSSGNTIYF TGTGCCAGCAGCCAAGGATTTGGCAGCTCTGGAAACACCATATATTTT - TRBV3-1/TRBV3-2 - TRBJ1-3
CASSARGGATNEKLFF TGTGCCAGCAGTGCCCGGGGGGGAGCAACTAATGAAAAACTGTTTTTT - TRBV25-1 - TRBJ1-4
CASSSRGPQHF TGTGCCAGCAGCTCCCGGGGGCCCCAGCATTTT - TRBV7-9 - TRBJ1-5
CATSLTSGSTDTQYF TGTGCCACCAGTTTGACTAGCGGGTCCACAGATACGCAGTATTTT - TRBV24-1 TRBD2 TRBJ2-3
CASSAGTTVNEKLFF TGTGCCAGCAGCGCAGGGACAACAGTCAATGAAAAACTGTTTTTT - TRBV11-2 - TRBJ1-4
CASRGGFATNEKLFF TGTGCCAGTAGGGGTGGGTTTGCAACTAATGAAAAACTGTTTTTT - TRBV19 - TRBJ1-4
CASSSGGPEAFF TGTGCCAGCAGTTCAGGGGGTCCCGAAGCTTTCTTT - TRBV12-3/TRBV12-4 TRBD1 TRBJ1-1
CASSYSAGRSAFF TGTGCCAGCAGTTACTCCGCAGGCAGGTCAGCTTTCTTT - TRBV6-5 - TRBJ1-1
CASSFRRNTEAFF TGTGCCAGCAGCTTTCGGCGTAACACTGAAGCTTTCTTT - TRBV5-4 - TRBJ1-1
CASSLDRGRTGELFF TGTGCCAGCAGCTTAGACAGGGGGCGGACCGGGGAGCTGTTTTTT - TRBV7-3 TRBD1 TRBJ2-2
CAISSSEGAANEKLFF TGTGCCATCAGTTCATCGGAGGGGGCGGCTAATGAAAAACTGTTTTTT - TRBV10-3 TRBD1 TRBJ1-4
CASSWGRAEAFF TGTGCCAGCAGCTGGGGGCGGGCTGAAGCTTTCTTT - TRBV5-6 - TRBJ1-1
CASNLAGGNQPQHF TGTGCCAGCAATCTGGCGGGGGGCAATCAGCCCCAGCATTTT - TRBV6-5 - TRBJ1-5
CASSQKQGFPRRHTEAFF TGTGCCAGCAGCCAAAAACAGGGTTTCCCTCGCAGACACACTGAAGCTTTCTTT once TRBV7-9 - TRBJ1-1
CATQQDRNTEAFF TGTGCCACCCAGCAAGACAGGAACACTGAAGCTTTCTTT - TRBV19 - TRBJ1-1
CASSLQGLEKKLFF TGTGCCAGCAGTTTACAAGGCTTGGAAAAAAAACTGTTTTTT few TRBV28 - TRBJ1-4